This TCR beta chain emerged from a study of cytomegalovirus exposure and HLA in healthy donors. Study conclusions and caveats: The study found most TCR sequences rare, yet found some public TCRs in many donors.

Each donor's status was that of a healthy bone marrow donor. The V gene lost 4 bases and the J gene lost 5 bases, with 15 bases spanning the gap. Germline CDR1 and CDR2: SGHNT and YYREEE (reference sequence). This CDR3 has 14 amino acids. Use of 60 Vbeta and 13 Jbeta primers characterized the PCR. This table comes from immunoSEQ multiplex PCR, and its TCRdb copy is limited to in-frame clones, with some not included. In the table there are 100,000 to 150,000 clones, less than 85% of which are singletons. This clone was observed a few times. Its antigen is unknown. The J gene is TRBJ2-5, the V gene TRBV5-4, with D possibly being TRBD2 (5 bases). Source material: PBMCs. The source of this sequence is a man aged 30 to 39 in good health and CMV-seropositive. The CDR3: CASSVRGLGETQYF. As DNA, the CDR3 is TGTGCCAGCAGCGTCCGGGGTCTCGGCGAGACCCAGTACTTC.